The T cell receptor beta chain under discussion was sequenced for a study of T-cell reconstitution after alpha-beta-depleted transplantation in children. Study-level results: In patients about two months after transplant, alpha-beta T cells reportedly arose from several hundred expanded graft clones.

Unique molecular identifiers were incorporated into the prepared TCRbeta library. TCRdb re-called the PCR reads through MiXCR, storing one row per CDR3 protein. Of about 440,000 distinct CDR3 sequences in the sample, about 40% were seen once. Comment on this clonotype: Its antigen remains unknown.

Trimming left V 5 bases short and J 1 base short, with 19 bases between. This CDR3 spans 17 amino acids. CDR1 and CDR2 (germline): SGHVS, FNYEAQ. The source of this sequence is a girl aged 2 to 9 with aplastic anemia, due to receive a stem cell transplant. The chain links TRBV7-6 to TRBJ2-3; a weak D match, TRBD2 (7 bases). Source: PBMCs, taken before TCRalphabeta/CD19-depleted stem cell transplant. The CDR3 reads CASSPLGASGRTDTQYF. CDR3 nucleotide sequence: TGTGCCAGCAGCCCGCTGGGGGCTAGCGGACGCACAGATACGCAGTATTTT. Drawing the rest from reference TRBV7-6 and TRBJ2-3, the complete variable domain is GAGVSQSPRYKVTKRGQDVALRCDPISGHVSLYWYRQALGQGPEFLTYFNYEAQQDKSGLPNDRFSAERPEGSISTLTIQRTEQRDSAMYRCASSPLGASGRTDTQYFGPGTRLTVL.